These 30 T cell receptor beta chains share one sample of origin, sequenced in a study of regulatory T cells in long-lasting Graves disease. Time point denoted: newly diagnosed GD, antithyroid drugs for less than 3 months. Extracted PBMC RNA gave rise to the TCR library. TCR beta libraries were built with iRepertoire HTBI primers and Arm-PCR of CDR3 regions. TCRdb used MiXCR to reprocess the multiplex PCR reads, holding one entry per CDR3 protein. The sample has hundreds of thousands of distinct CDR3 sequences; over 15% are singletons. The same sample was also used in a study of T cells in Graves' hyperthyroidism and ophthalmopathy.

The source material was peripheral blood mononuclear cells (PBMCs), sampled at new diagnosis, from a patient treated with antithyroid drugs. These receptors all come from a man aged 35-49 years with Graves disease.

This clonotype has a count of ten or more. The chain links TRBV12-3 or TRBV12-4 to TRBJ2-7; TRBD1 is a possible D gene (6 bases). The V gene lost 1 base and the J gene lost 1 base, with 11 bases spanning the gap. The CDR3 length is 15 residues. The CDR3 nucleotides read TGTGCCAGCAGTTTAGTGCTCCAGGGGTCCTACGAGCAGTACTTC. Residues: CASSLVLQGSYEQYF.

This clonotype has ten or more counts. The rearrangement links TRBV20-1 to TRBJ1-3, with TRBD1 as a possible D gene (5 bases). The V gene's germline CDR1 is DFQATT and CDR2 SNEGSKA (reference sequence). The V end was cut by 3 bases, the J end by 0 bases, with 9 bases between. The CDR3 loop spans 14 amino acids. The DNA for the CDR3 is TGCAGTGCTAGTGGGGGGAACTCTGGAAACACCATATATTTT. It specifies CSASGGNSGNTIYF.

This clonotype was found many times. The V and J genes are TRBV7-2 and TRBJ2-7, with TRBD2 matching 7 bases. Trimming took 5 bases from V and 0 from J; bases not matched to a gene: 10. The CDR3 consists of 16 residues. Germline lookup yields CDR1 SGHTA and CDR2 FQGNSA. CDR3 amino acids: CASSRVNSGYSYEQYF. CDR3 sequence (DNA): TGTGCCAGCAGCAGAGTGAATAGCGGGTACTCCTACGAGCAGTACTTC. The entire variable domain, with the rest obtained from reference TRBV7-2 and TRBJ2-7, is as follows: GAGVSQSPSNKVTEKGKDVELRCDPISGHTALYWYRQSLGQGLEFLIYFQGNSAPDKSGLPSDRFSAERTGGSVSTLTIQRTQQEDSAVYLCASSRVNSGYSYEQYFGPGTRLTVT.

About this clonotype: This likely traces to a read error, being one base from a far larger clone. The rearrangement links TRBV11-3 to TRBJ2-4; D is uncertain. TRBJ2-1 explains the end of the DNA better; the J call may be wrong. CDR3 length equals 16 residues. Germline loops: CDR1 SGHNT, CDR2 YENEEA. CDR3 in DNA: TGTGCCAGCAGCACCCGAAAGGCCCTTTTTGCGGAGACCCAGTTCTTC. Translation: CASSTRKALFAETQFF.

The chain has TRBV30 and TRBJ1-4, with a possible D match to TRBD1 (5 bases). Germline assignment: CDR1 GTSNPN and CDR2 SVGIG (reference sequence). CDR3 length: 16 amino acids. V shed 0 bases and J shed 0 bases, with 11 bases lying between them. The CDR3 reads CAWSVAGGSTNEKLFF. CDR3 nucleotide sequence: TGTGCCTGGAGTGTAGCGGGGGGGTCAACTAATGAAAAACTGTTTTTT.

This clonotype has just one count. The J gene is TRBJ2-2, the V gene TRBV28; TRBD1 matches at 11 bases. The ends lost 6 bases at V and 3 bases at J; junction bases unmatched: 9. Germline assignment: CDR1 MDHEN and CDR2 SYDVKM. The CDR3 has 17 residues. The CDR3 DNA reads TGTGCCAGCAGCATAGGACAGGGGGCGCGGGACACCGGGGAGCTGTTTTTT. It codes for CASSIGQGARDTGELFF. Combining the CDR3 with reference TRBV28 and TRBJ2-2 gives the whole variable domain DVKVTQSSRYLVKRTGEKVFLECVQDMDHENMFWYRQDPGLGLRLIYFSYDVKMKEKGDIPEGYSVSREKKERFSLILESASTNQTSMYLCASSIGQGARDTGELFFGEGSRLTVL.

This chain links TRBV19 with TRBJ2-7; 9 bases match TRBD1. The trim removed 3 bases at V and 3 bases at J, leaving 9 bases unmatched. The CDR3 has 16 amino acids. Germline V gene sequence: CDR1 LNHDA, CDR2 SQIVND (reference sequence). CDR3 in amino acids: CASSMSDRGAFYEQYF. The CDR3 nucleotides read TGTGCCAGTAGTATGTCTGACAGGGGGGCATTCTACGAGCAGTACTTC.

Regarding this clonotype: Given a far larger clone just one base away, this is likely a sequencing read error. The chain links TRBV12-3 or TRBV12-4 to TRBJ1-1; D possibly corresponds to TRBD1 (5 bases). V lost 6 bases and J 3 bases, leaving 14 bases between the germline ends. The CDR3 extends over 14 amino acids. The CDR3: CASRSQGDHTEAFF. In nucleotides, the CDR3 is TGTGCCAGCAGGTCGCAGGGAGATCACACTGAAGCTTTCTTT.

Turning to this clonotype: The likely explanation is a read error, given a far larger clone one base away. The chain recombines TRBV27 with TRBJ2-3; D is possibly TRBD1 or TRBD2 (5 bases each). V lost 5 bases, J lost 9 bases, and 30 bases lay in between. There are 18 residues in the CDR3. Germline loops: CDR1 MNHEY, CDR2 SMNVEV (reference sequence). The CDR3, as DNA: TGTGCCAGCAGTGATTTTGGATCGGGACGCTATCCCCTGGAGACGCAGTATTTT. Translation: CASSDFGSGRYPLETQYF.

This clonotype has at least ten counts. The chain is built from TRBV7-2 and TRBJ2-3, with 11 bases identical to TRBD2. The germline gives CDR1 SGHTA, CDR2 FQGNSA. The CDR3 has 16 residues. V lost 2 bases and J lost 6; bases outside the gene matches: 7. The CDR3 nucleotides are TGTGCCAGCAGCTTAATGGGACTAGCGGCTAGGGATACGCAGTATTTT. Residues: CASSLMGLAARDTQYF.

This clonotype showed up many times. This chain links TRBV28 with TRBJ2-7; tentative D call: TRBD2 (7 bases). There are 17 residues in the CDR3. Trimming removed 2 bases at V and 2 bases at J, with 19 bases between. CDR1 and CDR2 from the germline V gene are MDHEN and SYDVKM. The CDR3 reads CASSLGIGRGPAYEQYF. The CDR3 DNA reads TGTGCCAGCAGTTTAGGTATCGGGCGGGGGCCAGCCTACGAGCAGTACTTC.

This clonotype was recorded at least ten times. The chain joins TRBV28 to TRBJ1-5; D may be TRBD1 (5 bases). The CDR3 has 13 residues. V dropped 6 bases and J dropped 7 bases, with 13 bases sitting between them. In germline, CDR1 is MDHEN, CDR2 SYDVKM. The CDR3 bases are TGTGCCAGCAGATTGACAGTCCAACAGCCCCAGCATTTT. This gives the protein CASRLTVQQPQHF.

The sample holds a few counts of this clonotype. The genes are TRBV18 and TRBJ2-7; 9 positions agree with TRBD1. Per germline, CDR1 KGHSH and CDR2 LQKENI. The CDR3 consists of 15 residues. Trimming took 1 base from V and 3 from J; bases not matched to a gene: 4. The CDR3 sequence is CASSPLVTGGYEQYF. The CDR3 coding sequence is TGTGCCAGCTCACCACTTGTGACAGGGGGCTACGAGCAGTACTTC.

This clonotype was observed many times. The chain is built from TRBV10-3 and TRBJ1-6; D is uncertain. Germline lookup yields CDR1 ENHRY and CDR2 SYGVKD. The CDR3 totals 13 residues. Trimming took off 7 bases at V and 0 bases at J, with 4 bases between the two ends. The DNA of the CDR3 is TGTGCCATCACGGTCTCCTATAATTCACCCCTCCACTTT. Translation: CAITVSYNSPLHF.

The genes are TRBV7-2 and TRBJ2-4; no reliable D call. The end of the DNA fits TRBJ1-2 better, so the J call may be wrong. Germline-derived CDR1 and CDR2 are SGHTA and FQGNSA. The CDR3 runs 13 residues. The CDR3 is CASSLPVIDGYTF. CDR3 coding DNA: TGTGCCAGCAGCTTACCAGTGATTGATGGCTACACCTTC.

The V gene is TRBV6-2 or TRBV6-3, the J gene TRBJ2-2; the D call may be TRBD1 or TRBD2 (6 bases each). Trimming pared 4 bases from V and 4 bases from J, leaving 10 bases between. The CDR3 spans 14 residues. Germline V CDR1 and CDR2: MNHEY, SVGEGT. In nucleotides, the CDR3 is TGTGCCAGCAGTTGGGGGGCGACCACCGGGGAGCTGTTTTTT. It yields the protein CASSWGATTGELFF.

This clonotype showed up many times. This chain joins TRBV11-2 and TRBJ2-4; 9 bases fit TRBD1. After removal of 6 bases from V and 7 bases from J, the junction contained 10 bases not matched to a gene. The CDR3 has 15 residues. CDR1 is SGHAT and CDR2 is FQNNGV in the germline V gene. CDR3 coding DNA: TGTGCCAGCAGGTTGATACAGGGGGCAGGGAACATTCAGTACTTC. Translating gives CASRLIQGAGNIQYF. The whole variable domain, remainder taken from reference TRBV11-2 and TRBJ2-4, is EAGVAQSPRYKIIEKRQSVAFWCNPISGHATLYWYQQILGQGPKLLIQFQNNGVVDDSQLPKDRFSAERLKGVDSTLKIQPAKLEDSAVYLCASRLIQGAGNIQYFGAGTRLSVL.

This clonotype was counted ten times or more. The chain recombines TRBV30 with TRBJ1-1, with 9 positions matching TRBD1. This CDR3 is 14 amino acids long. CDR1 is GTSNPN and CDR2 is SVGIG in the germline V gene (reference sequence). The junction had 5 bases not matched to a gene; V was cut back by 0 bases and J by 6 bases. The CDR3 coding sequence is TGTGCCTGGAGTGTAGGGGACAGGGTCGCTGAAGCTTTCTTT. It is translated as CAWSVGDRVAEAFF.

The genes are TRBV19 and TRBJ1-2; 7 bases agree with TRBD1. V gave up 4 bases and J gave up 4 bases; unmatched junction bases: 3. The CDR3 is 13 residues long. CDR1 is LNHDA and CDR2 is SQIVND in the germline V gene (reference sequence). The CDR3 reads CASSRDRFYGYTF. Here the CDR3 DNA reads TGTGCCAGTAGTAGGGACAGATTCTATGGCTACACCTTC.

This clonotype was detected many times. The chain has TRBV7-2 and TRBJ2-1, with 13 nucleotides matching TRBD2. This CDR3 is built from 18 residues. Per germline, CDR1 SGHTA and CDR2 FQGNSA. V shed 1 base, J shed 0 bases, and the junction held 3 bases outside the gene matches. The CDR3 is CASSLDRTSGGSYNEQFF. CDR3 DNA: TGTGCCAGCAGCTTAGACAGGACTAGCGGGGGCTCCTACAATGAGCAGTTCTTC. Variable domain in full (rest from reference TRBV7-2 and TRBJ2-1): GAGVSQSPSNKVTEKGKDVELRCDPISGHTALYWYRQSLGQGLEFLIYFQGNSAPDKSGLPSDRFSAERTGGSVSTLTIQRTQQEDSAVYLCASSLDRTSGGSYNEQFFGPGTRLTVL.

This clonotype has a count of ten or more. The chain combines TRBV12-3 or TRBV12-4 with TRBJ2-7; a weak D match, TRBD1 (5 bases). The CDR3 length is 12 residues. The V end lost 5 bases, the J end lost 7 bases, and 12 bases lay between the germline ends. The DNA of the CDR3 is TGTGCCAGCAGTCCGGACATGTTTGAGCAGTACTTC. It encodes CASSPDMFEQYF.

There are many counts of this clonotype. V is TRBV5-4 and J is TRBJ2-4; a weak D match, TRBD1 (6 bases). This CDR3 has 15 residues. From germline, CDR1 is SGHNT and CDR2 YYREEE (reference sequence). V was pared by 4 bases and J by 6 bases, with 17 bases between. CDR3 sequence: CASSEGGQMSNIQYF. CDR3 DNA: TGTGCCAGCAGCGAGGGCGGACAGATGTCAAACATTCAGTACTTC.

Ten or more counts support this clonotype. The chain combines TRBV2 with TRBJ1-1; D remains ambiguous. Between the trimmed V and J ends, which lost 3 bases and 0 bases, there was a span of 8 bases. Germline values: CDR1 SNHLY, CDR2 FYNNEI. The CDR3 has 14 amino acids. CDR3 residues: CASSDGTLNTEAFF. For the CDR3, the DNA is TGTGCCAGCAGTGACGGTACCTTGAACACTGAAGCTTTCTTT.

On this clonotype: Germline and junction disagree at one end, which may indicate a read error. This chain links TRBV4-1 with TRBJ1-5, with a possible D match to TRBD1 (5 bases). The CDR3 is 14 residues long. Germline V gives CDR1 MGHRA, CDR2 YSYEKL. In DNA, the CDR3 is TGTGCCAGCAGTCCTAGACAGTACAATCAGCCCCAGCATTTT. Protein sequence: CASSPRQYNQPQHF.

This clonotype was detected many times. This chain joins TRBV2 and TRBJ2-3; unclear D gene. The CDR3 sequence is 13 residues long. V was clipped by 1 base and J by 4 bases, with 6 bases between them. Germline CDR1 SNHLY, CDR2 FYNNEI. The CDR3 spells CASSEVWADTQYF. CDR3 in DNA: TGTGCCAGCAGTGAAGTCTGGGCAGATACGCAGTATTTT. Full variable domain (remainder filled in from reference TRBV2 and TRBJ2-3): EPEVTQTPSHQVTQMGQEVILRCVPISNHLYFYWYRQILGQKVEFLVSFYNNEISEKSEIFDDQFSVERPDGSNFTLKIRSTKLEDSAMYFCASSEVWADTQYFGPGTRLTVL.

A remark on this clonotype: A much larger clone differs from this one at a single base, so this may be a read error. The chain joins TRBV6-1 to TRBJ2-3; D not certain. CDR1 and CDR2 (germline): MNHNS, SASEGT. The CDR3 consists of 15 residues. The V gene lost 8 bases and the J gene lost 2 bases, with 17 bases spanning the gap. Written as DNA, the CDR3 is TGTGCCAGCGAGCAGGAACGGATGATCACAGATACGCAGTATTTT. Encoded protein: CASEQERMITDTQYF.

This clonotype has a count of ten or more. The chain links TRBV3-1 to TRBJ2-3, with no clear D. The V and J ends lost 4 bases and 7 bases respectively, with 21 bases between them. This CDR3 contains 16 residues. Germline assignment: CDR1 LGHDT and CDR2 YNNKEL (reference sequence). CDR3 protein: CASSLGSPQTINTQYF. The CDR3 DNA reads TGTGCCAGCAGCCTCGGATCTCCACAAACGATAAATACGCAGTATTTT.

This clonotype occurred many times. The chain employs TRBV2 and TRBJ2-2, with D unresolved. This CDR3 is built from 12 residues. V was trimmed by 7 bases and J by 1 base, leaving 4 bases between them. CDR1 and CDR2 from the germline V gene are SNHLY and FYNNEI. DNA of the CDR3: TGTGCCAGCACAGGGAACACCGGGGAGCTGTTTTTT. Translation: CASTGNTGELFF.

The chain couples TRBV9 to TRBJ2-7; 7 positions agree with TRBD2. Germline V gene data show CDR1 as SGDLS and CDR2 as YYNGEE. V was pared by 3 bases and J by 2 bases, with 5 bases of the junction left unmatched. The CDR3 runs 14 residues. The CDR3 loop reads CASSAGGLAYEQYF. The CDR3 nucleotides read TGTGCCAGCAGCGCAGGCGGACTAGCCTACGAGCAGTACTTC.

Ten or more counts support this clonotype. The chain couples TRBV7-9 to TRBJ2-7; 7 nucleotides line up with TRBD1. There are 14 residues in the CDR3. V lost 5 bases and J lost 11; bases outside the gene matches: 15. Germline values: CDR1 SEHNR, CDR2 FQNEAQ (reference sequence). The CDR3 DNA reads TGTGCCAGCAGCCCCGGGACAGCGGCCCTCAGTGAGTACTTC. Its translation is CASSPGTAALSEYF.